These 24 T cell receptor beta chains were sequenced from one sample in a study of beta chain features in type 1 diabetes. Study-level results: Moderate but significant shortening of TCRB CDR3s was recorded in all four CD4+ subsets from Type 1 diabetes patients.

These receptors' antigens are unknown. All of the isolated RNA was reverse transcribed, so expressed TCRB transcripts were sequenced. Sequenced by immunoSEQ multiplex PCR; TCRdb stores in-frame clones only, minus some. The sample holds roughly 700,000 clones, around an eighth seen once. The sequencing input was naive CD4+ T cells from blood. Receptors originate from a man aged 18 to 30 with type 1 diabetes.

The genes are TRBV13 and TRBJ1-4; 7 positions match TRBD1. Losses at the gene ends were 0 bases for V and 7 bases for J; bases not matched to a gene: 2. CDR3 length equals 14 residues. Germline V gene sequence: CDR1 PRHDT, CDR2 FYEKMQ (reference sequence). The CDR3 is CASSLGTGLEKLFF. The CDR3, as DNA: TGTGCCAGCAGCTTAGGGACAGGGCTTGAAAAACTGTTTTTT.

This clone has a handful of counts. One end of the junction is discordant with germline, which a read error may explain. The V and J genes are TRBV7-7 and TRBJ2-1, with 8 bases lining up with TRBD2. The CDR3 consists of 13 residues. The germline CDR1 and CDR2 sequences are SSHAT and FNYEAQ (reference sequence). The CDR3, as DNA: TGTGCTAGCAGCTTAGCGGGGCTCAATGAGCAGTTCTTC. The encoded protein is CASSLAGLNEQFF.

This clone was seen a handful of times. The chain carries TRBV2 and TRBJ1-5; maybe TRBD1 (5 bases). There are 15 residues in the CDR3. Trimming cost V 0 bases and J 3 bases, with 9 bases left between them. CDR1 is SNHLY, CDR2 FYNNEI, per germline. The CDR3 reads CASSEAGGDNQPQHF. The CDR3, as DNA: TGTGCCAGCAGTGAAGCGGGGGGGGACAATCAGCCCCAGCATTTT.

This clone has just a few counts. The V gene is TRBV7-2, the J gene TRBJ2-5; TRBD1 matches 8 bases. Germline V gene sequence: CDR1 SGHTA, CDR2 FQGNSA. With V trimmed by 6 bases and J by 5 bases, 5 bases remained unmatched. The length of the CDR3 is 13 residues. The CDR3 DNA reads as TGTGCCAGCAGAGCAGGGGGCGTGGAGACCCAGTACTTC. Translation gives CASRAGGVETQYF.

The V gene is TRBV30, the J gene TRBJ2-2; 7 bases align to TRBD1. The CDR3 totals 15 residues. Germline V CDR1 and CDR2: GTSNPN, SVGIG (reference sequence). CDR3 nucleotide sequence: TGTGCTCTACACAGGGGAAGTTTAGGCACCGGGGAGCTGTTTTTT. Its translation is CALHRGSLGTGELFF. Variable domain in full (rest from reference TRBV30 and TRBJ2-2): SQTIHQWPATLVQPVGSPLSLECTVEGTSNPNLYWYRQAAGRGLQLLFYSVGIGQISSEVPQNLSASRPQDRQFILSSKKLLLSDSGFYLCALHRGSLGTGELFFGEGSRLTVL.

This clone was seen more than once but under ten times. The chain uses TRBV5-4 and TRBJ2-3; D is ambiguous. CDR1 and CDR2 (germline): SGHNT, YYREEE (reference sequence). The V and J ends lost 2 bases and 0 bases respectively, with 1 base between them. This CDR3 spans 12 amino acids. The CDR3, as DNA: TGTGCCAGCAGCTTTAGCACAGATACGCAGTATTTT. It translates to CASSFSTDTQYF.

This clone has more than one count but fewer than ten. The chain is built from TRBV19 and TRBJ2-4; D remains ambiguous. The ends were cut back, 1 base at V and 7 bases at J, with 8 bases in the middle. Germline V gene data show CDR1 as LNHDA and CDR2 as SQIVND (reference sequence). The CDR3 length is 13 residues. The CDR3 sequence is CASSIAPENIQYF. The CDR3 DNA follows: TGTGCCAGTAGTATAGCCCCAGAGAACATTCAGTACTTC.

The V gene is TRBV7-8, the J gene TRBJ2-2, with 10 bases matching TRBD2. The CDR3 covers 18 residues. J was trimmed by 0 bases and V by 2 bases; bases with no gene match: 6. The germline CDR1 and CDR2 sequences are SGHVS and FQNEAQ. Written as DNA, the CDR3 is TGTGCCAGCAGCTTACCGGCTAGCGGGGGCGCGAACACCGGGGAGCTGTTTTTT. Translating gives CASSLPASGGANTGELFF.

CDR3 nucleotide sequence: TGTGCCAGCATCCCTTGGGGTGGCGGGACAGGGGACAACGAGCAGTACTTC. Translation gives CASIPWGGGTGDNEQYF. The chain recombines TRBV7-9 with TRBJ2-7, with 10 positions matching TRBD1. This CDR3 region has 17 residues. Trimming took 7 bases from V and 5 from J; bases not matched to a gene: 17. The germline gives CDR1 SEHNR, CDR2 FQNEAQ (reference sequence).

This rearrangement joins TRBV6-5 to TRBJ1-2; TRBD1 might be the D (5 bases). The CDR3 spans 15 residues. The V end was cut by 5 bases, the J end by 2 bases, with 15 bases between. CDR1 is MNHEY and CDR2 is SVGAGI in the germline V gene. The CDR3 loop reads CASSVSGTPNYGYTF. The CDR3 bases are TGTGCCAGCAGTGTGTCCGGGACGCCAAACTATGGCTACACCTTC.

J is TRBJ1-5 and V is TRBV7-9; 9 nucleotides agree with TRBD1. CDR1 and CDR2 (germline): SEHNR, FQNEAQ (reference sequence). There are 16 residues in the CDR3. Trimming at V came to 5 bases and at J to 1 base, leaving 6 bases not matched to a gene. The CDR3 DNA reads TGTGCCAGCAGCGCCGGGACAGGGAACAGCAATCAGCCCCAGCATTTT. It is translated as CASSAGTGNSNQPQHF.

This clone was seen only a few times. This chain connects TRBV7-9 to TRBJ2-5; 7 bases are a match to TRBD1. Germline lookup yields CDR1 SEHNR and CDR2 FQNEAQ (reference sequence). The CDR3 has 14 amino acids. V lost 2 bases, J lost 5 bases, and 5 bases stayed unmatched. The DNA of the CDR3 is TGTGCCAGCAGCTTACGACAGGGTGACGAGACCCAGTACTTC. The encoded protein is CASSLRQGDETQYF.

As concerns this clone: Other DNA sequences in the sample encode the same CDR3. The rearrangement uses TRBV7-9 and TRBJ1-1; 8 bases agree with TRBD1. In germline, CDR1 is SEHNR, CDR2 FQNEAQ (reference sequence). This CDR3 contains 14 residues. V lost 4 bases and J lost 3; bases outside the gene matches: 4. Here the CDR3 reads CASSSQGGDTEAFF. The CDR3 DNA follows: TGTGCCAGCAGCTCACAGGGGGGAGACACTGAAGCTTTCTTT.

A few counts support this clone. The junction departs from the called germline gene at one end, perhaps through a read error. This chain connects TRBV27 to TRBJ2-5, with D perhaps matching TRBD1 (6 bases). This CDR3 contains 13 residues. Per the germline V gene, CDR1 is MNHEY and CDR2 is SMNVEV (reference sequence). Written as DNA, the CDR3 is TGTGCCAGCAGTTCGGACAGTCAAGGGACCCAGTACTTC. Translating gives CASSSDSQGTQYF.

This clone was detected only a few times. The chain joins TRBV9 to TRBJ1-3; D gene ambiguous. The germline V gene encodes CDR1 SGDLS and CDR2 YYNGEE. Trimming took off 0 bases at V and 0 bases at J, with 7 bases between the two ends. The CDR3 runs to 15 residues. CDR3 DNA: TGTGCCAGCAGCGTAGACCCCCCCTCTGGAAACACCATATATTTT. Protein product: CASSVDPPSGNTIYF.

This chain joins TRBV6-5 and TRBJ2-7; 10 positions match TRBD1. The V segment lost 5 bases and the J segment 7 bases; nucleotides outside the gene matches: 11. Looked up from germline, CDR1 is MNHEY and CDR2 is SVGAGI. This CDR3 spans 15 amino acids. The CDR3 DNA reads TGTGCCAGCAGTCCCCGGCGACAGGGGGCACAAGAGCAGTACTTC. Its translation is CASSPRRQGAQEQYF.

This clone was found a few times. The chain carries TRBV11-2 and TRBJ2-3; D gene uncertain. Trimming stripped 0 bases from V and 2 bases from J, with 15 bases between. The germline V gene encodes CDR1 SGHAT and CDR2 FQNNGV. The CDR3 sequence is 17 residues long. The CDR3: CASSLDLGFLNTDTQYF. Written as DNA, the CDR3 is TGTGCCAGCAGCTTAGATCTAGGTTTTCTAAACACAGATACGCAGTATTTT.

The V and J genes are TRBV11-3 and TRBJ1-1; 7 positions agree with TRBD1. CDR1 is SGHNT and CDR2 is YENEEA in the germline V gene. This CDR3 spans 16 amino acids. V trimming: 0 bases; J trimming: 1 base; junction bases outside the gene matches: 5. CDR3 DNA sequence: TGTGCCAGCAGCTTAGATTCGGGGACAGCGAACACTGAAGCTTTCTTT. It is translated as CASSLDSGTANTEAFF.

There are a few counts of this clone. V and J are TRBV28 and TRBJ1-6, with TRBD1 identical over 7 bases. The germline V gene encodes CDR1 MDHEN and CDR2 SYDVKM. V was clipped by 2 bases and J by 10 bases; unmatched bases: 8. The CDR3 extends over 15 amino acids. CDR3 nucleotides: TGTGCCAGCAGTTTAGGGCAGGGGGATGGGTCACCCCTCCACTTT. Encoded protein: CASSLGQGDGSPLHF.

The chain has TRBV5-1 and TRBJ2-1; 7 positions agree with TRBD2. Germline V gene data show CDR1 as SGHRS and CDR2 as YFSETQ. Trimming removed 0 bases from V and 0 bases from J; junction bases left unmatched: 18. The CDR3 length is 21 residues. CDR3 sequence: CASSLDPPRAGEFFSYNEQFF. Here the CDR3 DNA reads TGCGCCAGCAGCTTGGACCCCCCCAGGGCGGGGGAATTTTTCTCCTACAATGAGCAGTTCTTC.

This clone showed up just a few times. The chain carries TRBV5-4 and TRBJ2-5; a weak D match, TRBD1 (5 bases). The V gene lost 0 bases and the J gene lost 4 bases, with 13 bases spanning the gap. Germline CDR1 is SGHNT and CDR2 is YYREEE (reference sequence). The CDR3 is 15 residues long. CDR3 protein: CASSLAQGRGETQYF. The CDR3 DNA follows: TGTGCCAGCAGCTTGGCCCAGGGAAGAGGAGAGACCCAGTACTTC.

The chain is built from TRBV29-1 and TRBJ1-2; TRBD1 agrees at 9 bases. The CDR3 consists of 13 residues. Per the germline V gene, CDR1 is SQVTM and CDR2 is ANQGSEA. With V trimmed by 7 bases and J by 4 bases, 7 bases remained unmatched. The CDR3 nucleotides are TGCAGCGCCCTACAGGGGGCGGGCTATGGCTACACCTTC. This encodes CSALQGAGYGYTF.

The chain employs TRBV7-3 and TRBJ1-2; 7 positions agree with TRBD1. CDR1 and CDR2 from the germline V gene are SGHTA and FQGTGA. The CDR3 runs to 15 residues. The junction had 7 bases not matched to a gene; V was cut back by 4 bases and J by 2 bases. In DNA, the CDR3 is TGTGCCAGCAGCTCACTCGACAGGGCGAACTATGGCTACACCTTC. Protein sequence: CASSSLDRANYGYTF.

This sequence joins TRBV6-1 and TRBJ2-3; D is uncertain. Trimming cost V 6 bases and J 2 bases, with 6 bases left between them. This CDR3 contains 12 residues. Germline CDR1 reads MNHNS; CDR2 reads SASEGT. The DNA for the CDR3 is TGTGCCAGCAGGATTCCCACAGATACGCAGTATTTT. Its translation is CASRIPTDTQYF.